Each of the 15 T cell receptor beta chains below was sequenced from the same sample in a study of PD-1 blockade in classical Hodgkin lymphoma (dated by TCRdb to about 2020). Preparation of the library involved the immunoSEQ multiplex PCR assay. TCRdb mirrors the immuneACCESS table, restricted to in-frame sequences. Some clones are absent from its copies; in checked studies, under half trace to an unresolved V gene, and the reason for the others is unknown. The sample profile shows tens of thousands of clones; roughly 90% of them were found once. Just over 9% of the sample comes from the top ten. According to the study, the label for this sample's time point signals: cycle 1 day 1 (C1D1), immediately before nivolumab initiation. Every trial patient had relapsed after autologous stem cell transplantation, and cohorts A, B and C differed in prior brentuximab vedotin exposure. The sample here was peripheral blood mononuclear cells (PBMCs), taken at baseline. These receptors were obtained from a human donor with classical Hodgkin lymphoma.

The chain recombines TRBV19 with TRBJ1-6, with D perhaps matching TRBD1 (5 bases). Germline values: CDR1 LNHDA, CDR2 SQIVND (reference sequence). Trimming stripped 5 bases from V and 3 bases from J, with 11 bases between. The length of the CDR3 is 15 residues. In DNA form, the CDR3 reads TGTGCCAGTAGTCCCGGGGGGGGCTATAATTCACCCCTCCACTTT. This encodes CASSPGGGYNSPLHF.

The gene calls are TRBV6-1 and TRBJ2-7; D not resolved. Germline loops: CDR1 MNHNS, CDR2 SASEGT. The CDR3 runs 13 residues. The V end lost 1 base, the J end lost 0 bases, and 4 bases lay between the germline ends. This CDR3 is CASSEDLSYEQYF. As DNA, the CDR3 is TGTGCCAGCAGTGAAGATCTCTCCTACGAGCAGTACTTC.

The rearrangement links TRBV5-8 to TRBJ2-1; tentative D call: TRBD2 (5 bases). CDR1 is SGHTS, CDR2 YDEGEE, per germline. Deletions cut 4 bases from V and 8 bases from J, with 16 bases between. The CDR3 loop spans 14 amino acids. Written as DNA, the CDR3 is TGTGCCAGCAGCATGGACTCAGCTGCCTATGAGCAGTTCTTC. Translation: CASSMDSAAYEQFF.

V gene TRBV7-2 combines with J gene TRBJ1-2; TRBD1 is a possible D gene (5 bases). From germline, CDR1 is SGHTA and CDR2 FQGNSA. V was trimmed by 1 base and J by 2 bases, leaving 11 bases between them. The CDR3 sequence is 15 residues long. The CDR3 nucleotides are TGTGCCAGCAGCTTAGGTGGTACAGGAAACTATGGCTACACCTTC. Protein sequence: CASSLGGTGNYGYTF.

The sample holds a few counts of this clone. The chain carries TRBV19 and TRBJ2-7; TRBD2 might be the D (5 bases). The germline V and J ends were trimmed by 5 bases and 0 bases, with 11 bases remaining between them. Germline V gene sequence: CDR1 LNHDA, CDR2 SQIVND (reference sequence). The CDR3 length is 14 residues. The chain's CDR3 is CASSGLANSYEQYF. DNA for the CDR3: TGTGCCAGTAGTGGGCTAGCTAACTCCTACGAGCAGTACTTC.

The gene calls are TRBV7-9 and TRBJ2-7; 9 bases map to TRBD1. The CDR3 is 16 residues long. CDR1 is SEHNR, CDR2 FQNEAQ, per germline (reference sequence). V shed 4 bases, J shed 3 bases, and the junction held 10 bases outside the gene matches. CDR3 nucleotide sequence: TGTGCCAGCAGCTCCGCCCGGGACAGGGCTAACTACGAGCAGTACTTC. The encoded protein is CASSSARDRANYEQYF.

This rearrangement joins TRBV7-3 to TRBJ1-2; D is uncertain. CDR3 length: 13 residues. V dropped 5 bases and J dropped 2 bases, with 9 bases sitting between them. CDR1 is SGHTA, CDR2 FQGTGA, per germline. The chain's CDR3 is CASSPGRNYGYTF. CDR3 in DNA: TGTGCCAGCAGCCCCGGACGGAACTATGGCTACACCTTC.

V gene TRBV5-6 combines with J gene TRBJ1-2; D possibly corresponds to TRBD1 (5 bases). The V gene's germline CDR1 is SGHDT and CDR2 YYEEEE. The CDR3 covers 14 residues. V lost 1 base and J 8 bases, leaving 15 bases between the germline ends. CDR3 amino acids: CASSLILGQDGYTF. DNA for the CDR3: TGTGCCAGCAGCTTGATCTTGGGGCAGGACGGCTACACCTTC.

The chain is built from TRBV27 and TRBJ2-3; TRBD2 might be the D (5 bases). Germline CDR1 and CDR2: MNHEY and SMNVEV (reference sequence). Trimming pared 0 bases from V and 6 bases from J, leaving 13 bases between. The CDR3 extends over 15 amino acids. The chain's CDR3 is CASSLSSLAGDTQYF. The CDR3 region has the DNA TGTGCCAGCAGTTTATCCTCCCTAGCAGGCGATACGCAGTATTTT.

The CDR3 loop is CASSLVYRDHTGELFF. CDR3 sequence (DNA): TGCGCCAGCAGCTTGGTATATCGGGACCACACCGGGGAGCTGTTTTTT. The V call is TRBV5-1, the J call TRBJ2-2; D might be TRBD1 or TRBD2, each matching 5 bases. Trimming removed 0 bases from V and 3 bases from J, with 12 bases in between. Per germline, CDR1 SGHRS and CDR2 YFSETQ. CDR3 length: 16 amino acids.

This chain links TRBV19 with TRBJ2-7; 13 bases line up with TRBD2. Per the germline V gene, CDR1 is LNHDA and CDR2 is SQIVND (reference sequence). There are 15 residues in the CDR3. The J segment lost 1 base and the V segment lost 6 bases, leaving 3 bases of the junction unmatched. The CDR3 nucleotides are TGTGCCAGTAGAGGACTAGCGGGAGATTCCTACGAGCAGTACTTC. This gives the protein CASRGLAGDSYEQYF.

V usage is TRBV5-1 and J usage is TRBJ2-3; 7 bases match TRBD1. Germline V gene lookup returns CDR1 SGHRS and CDR2 YFSETQ. The CDR3 is 15 amino acids. J was trimmed by 2 bases and V by 0 bases; bases with no gene match: 3. The CDR3 loop reads CASSLAGQDTDTQYF. In DNA form, the CDR3 reads TGCGCCAGCAGCTTGGCCGGACAGGACACAGATACGCAGTATTTT.

The gene calls are TRBV5-1 and TRBJ2-3, with a weak D call TRBD2 (6 bases). Trimming took off 4 bases at V and 1 base at J, with 10 bases between the two ends. From germline, CDR1 is SGHRS and CDR2 YFSETQ. The CDR3 covers 14 residues. The CDR3 bases are TGCGCCAGCAGCGAATCGGGAGGCACAGATACGCAGTATTTT. Translation gives CASSESGGTDTQYF.

This chain uses TRBV5-1 with TRBJ2-3, with D maybe TRBD2 (5 bases). V shed 0 bases and J shed 5 bases, with 13 bases lying between them. The CDR3 length is 15 residues. Germline assignment: CDR1 SGHRS and CDR2 YFSETQ. The CDR3 here is CASSLAGLSGDTQYF. CDR3 nucleotide sequence: TGCGCCAGCAGCTTGGCCGGACTGTCTGGAGATACGCAGTATTTT.

This chain links TRBV25-1 with TRBJ2-5; the D gene is possibly TRBD2 (7 bases). V was shortened by 9 bases and J by 5 bases, with 22 bases between the two germline ends. Germline lookup yields CDR1 MGHDK and CDR2 SYGVNS. The CDR3 extends over 15 amino acids. The CDR3 nucleotides read TGTGCCAGTTGTGGGGAGGGGGGGCCTCGGGAGACCCAGTACTTC. It translates to CASCGEGGPRETQYF.